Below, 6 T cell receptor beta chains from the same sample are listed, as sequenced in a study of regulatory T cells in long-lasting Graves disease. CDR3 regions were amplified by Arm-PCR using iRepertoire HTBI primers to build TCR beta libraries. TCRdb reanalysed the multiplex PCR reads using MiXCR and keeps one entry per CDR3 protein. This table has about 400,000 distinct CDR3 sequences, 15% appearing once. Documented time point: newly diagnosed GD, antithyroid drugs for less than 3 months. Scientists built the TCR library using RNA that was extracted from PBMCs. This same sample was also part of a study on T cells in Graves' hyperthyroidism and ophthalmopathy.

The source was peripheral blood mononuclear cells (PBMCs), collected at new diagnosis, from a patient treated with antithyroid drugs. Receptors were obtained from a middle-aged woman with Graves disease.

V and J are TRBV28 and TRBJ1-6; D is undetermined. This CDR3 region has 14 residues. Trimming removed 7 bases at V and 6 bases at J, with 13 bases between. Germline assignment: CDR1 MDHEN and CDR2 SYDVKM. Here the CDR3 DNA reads TGTGCCAGCACCCTGGGGAGTTTTAATTCACCCCTCCACTTT. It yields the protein CASTLGSFNSPLHF.

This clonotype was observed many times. DNA for the CDR3: TGTGCCAGCAGCTTAGATTCCCTGGCGGGACTAGCGGGAGTTAATGAGCAGTTCTTC. Its translation: CASSLDSLAGLAGVNEQFF. This chain uses TRBV7-8 with TRBJ2-1; 14 nucleotides line up with TRBD2. CDR3 size: 19 residues. Trimming took 1 base from V and 7 from J; bases not matched to a gene: 12. The germline V gene has CDR1 SGHVS and CDR2 FQNEAQ. The whole variable domain, remainder taken from reference TRBV7-8 and TRBJ2-1, is GAGVSQSPRYKVAKRGQDVALRCDPISGHVSLFWYQQALGQGPEFLTYFQNEAQLDKSGLPSDRFFAERPEGSVSTLKIQRTQQEDSAVYLCASSLDSLAGLAGVNEQFFGPGTRLTVL.

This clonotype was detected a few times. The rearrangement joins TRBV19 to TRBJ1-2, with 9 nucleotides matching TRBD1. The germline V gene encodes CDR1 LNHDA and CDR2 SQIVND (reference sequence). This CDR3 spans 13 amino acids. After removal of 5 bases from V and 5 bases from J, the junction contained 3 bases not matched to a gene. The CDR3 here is CASSAGTGYGYTF. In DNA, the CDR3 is TGTGCCAGTAGTGCCGGGACAGGGTATGGCTACACCTTC.

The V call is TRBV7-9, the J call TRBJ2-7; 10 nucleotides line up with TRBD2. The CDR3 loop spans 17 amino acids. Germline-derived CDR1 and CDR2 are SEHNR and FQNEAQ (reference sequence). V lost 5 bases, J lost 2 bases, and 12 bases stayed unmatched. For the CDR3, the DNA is TGTGCCAGCAGCCCCCGATCACTAGCGGGACGAACCTACGAGCAGTACTTC. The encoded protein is CASSPRSLAGRTYEQYF. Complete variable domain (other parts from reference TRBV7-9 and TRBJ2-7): DTGVSQNPRHKITKRGQNVTFRCDPISEHNRLYWYRQTLGQGPEFLTYFQNEAQLEKSRLLSDRFSAERPKGSFSTLEIQRTEQGDSAMYLCASSPRSLAGRTYEQYFGPGTRLTVT.

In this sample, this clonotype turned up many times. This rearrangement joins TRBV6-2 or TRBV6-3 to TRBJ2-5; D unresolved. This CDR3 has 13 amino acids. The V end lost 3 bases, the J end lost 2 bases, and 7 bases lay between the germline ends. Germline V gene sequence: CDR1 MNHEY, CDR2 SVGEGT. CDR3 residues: CASSYSYQETQYF. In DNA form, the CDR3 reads TGTGCCAGCAGTTATAGCTATCAAGAGACCCAGTACTTC.

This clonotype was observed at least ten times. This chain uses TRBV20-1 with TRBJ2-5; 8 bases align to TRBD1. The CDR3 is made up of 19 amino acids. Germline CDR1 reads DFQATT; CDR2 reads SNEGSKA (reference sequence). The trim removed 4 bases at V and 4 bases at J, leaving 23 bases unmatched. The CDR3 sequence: CSAIILGPSGQGRRETQYF. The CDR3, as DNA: TGCAGTGCTATCATTCTGGGACCGTCAGGACAGGGCAGGAGAGAGACCCAGTACTTC.